This T cell receptor beta chain was retrieved from a study of T cell responses to AZD1222 COVID-19 vaccine. Notes on the study in general: Donors in the cohort were predominantly white British and more often female, and clonal diversity was possibly underestimated.

The protocol was immunoSEQ multiplex PCR, while the TCRdb copy is restricted to in-frame clones and leaves out a portion. Among about 39,000 clones listed, less than 95% were seen once. The CDR3 is 17 amino acids. Trimming pared 0 bases from V and 0 bases from J, leaving 12 bases between. Germline V CDR1 and CDR2: SGHTA, FQGNSA. As for this clone: Its antigen is unidentified.

The sample in question was peripheral blood, obtained 28 days after the second AZD1222 dose. This TCR was recovered from an adult who received the AZD1222 COVID-19 vaccine. The chain has TRBV7-2 and TRBJ2-1; no clear D. The CDR3 DNA sequence: TGTGCCAGCAGCTTAGCAGGCGCCAGCTACTCCTACAATGAGCAGTTCTTC. Residues: CASSLAGASYSYNEQFF.